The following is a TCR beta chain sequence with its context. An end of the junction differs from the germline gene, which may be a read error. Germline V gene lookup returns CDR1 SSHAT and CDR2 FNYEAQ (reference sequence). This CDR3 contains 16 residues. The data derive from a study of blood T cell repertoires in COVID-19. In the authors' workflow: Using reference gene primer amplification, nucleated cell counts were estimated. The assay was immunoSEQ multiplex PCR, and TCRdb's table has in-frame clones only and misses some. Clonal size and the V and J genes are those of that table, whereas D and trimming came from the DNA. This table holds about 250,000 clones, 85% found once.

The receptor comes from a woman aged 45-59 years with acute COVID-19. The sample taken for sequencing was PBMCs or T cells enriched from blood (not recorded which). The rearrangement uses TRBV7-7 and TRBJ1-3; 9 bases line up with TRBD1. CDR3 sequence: CASSNPGQGSGNTIYF. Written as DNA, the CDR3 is TGTGCTAGCAGCAACCCGGGACAGGGATCTGGAAACACCATATATTTT. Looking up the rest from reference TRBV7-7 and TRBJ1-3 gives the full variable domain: GAGVSQSPRYKVTKRGQDVTLRCDPISSHATLYWYQQALGQGPEFLTYFNYEAQPDKSGLPSDRFSAERPEGSISTLTIQRTEQRDSAMYRCASSNPGQGSGNTIYFGEGSWLTVV.